The clone carrying this TCR beta chain came up many times. Its antigen remains unidentified. This sample was included in a study of T cells in Graves' hyperthyroidism and ophthalmopathy. About the study: Before any treatment, at initial diagnosis, peripheral blood was collected.

Germline V gene data show CDR1 as ENHRY and CDR2 as SYGVKD. CDR3 length: 15 residues. Trimming took 6 bases from V and 3 from J; bases not matched to a gene: 5. Notes on the study in general: The model forecast ophthalmopathy, anticipating it by a median approximately 7 months before onset. Stable hyperthyroidism and ophthalmopathy were separated using 13 V-J signatures.

RNA transcripts gave rise to amplified TCR beta CDR3 regions. A first-round RT-PCR of the TCR CDR3 used the HTBI primer set. MiXCR, run by TCRdb on the multiplex PCR reads, gives a single entry per CDR3 protein. Of hundreds of thousands of distinct CDR3 sequences in the sample, about 35% were seen once. The sequenced sample was blood. This clonotype was obtained from a woman aged 40 to 55 with Graves' hyperthyroidism. The V gene is TRBV10-3, the J gene TRBJ1-4; the match to TRBD1 covers 9 bases. Here the CDR3 DNA reads TGTGCCATCAGCCCGGACAGGGGTGCTAATGAAAAACTGTTTTTT. Its translation is CAISPDRGANEKLFF.